This T cell receptor (beta chain) was sequenced during a study of blood T cell repertoires in COVID-19. Assay used: immunoSEQ multiplex PCR; TCRdb lists only in-frame clones, some missing. The table records more than 200,000 clones, roughly 80% of them present only once. The specimen sequenced was peripheral blood. The source is a man aged 45-65 years with active or convalescent COVID-19.

The CDR3 here is CASSSGQGVSYGYTF. CDR3 sequence (DNA): TGCGCCAGCAGCTCGGGACAGGGAGTCAGCTATGGCTACACCTTC. The chain combines TRBV5-1 with TRBJ1-2; 9 bases are a match to TRBD1. This CDR3 is built from 15 residues. Germline-derived CDR1 and CDR2 are SGHRS and YFSETQ. The trim removed 3 bases at V and 4 bases at J, leaving 7 bases unmatched. Complete variable domain (other parts from reference TRBV5-1 and TRBJ1-2): KAGVTQTPRYLIKTRGQQVTLSCSPISGHRSVSWYQQTPGQGLQFLFEYFSETQRNKGNFPGRFSGRQFSNSRSEMNVSTLELGDSALYLCASSSGQGVSYGYTFGSGTRLTVV.